This TCR beta chain was documented in a study of cytomegalovirus exposure and HLA in healthy donors. Study-level findings and limits: The study labeled more than 150 TCR beta chains cytomegalovirus-associated.

In this sample, this clone turned up a few times. No antigen is known for it. Per germline, CDR1 MNHEY and CDR2 SVGAGI. This CDR3 is 15 amino acids long. Trimming removed 0 bases from V and 5 bases from J, with 13 bases in between. In the PCR, 60 Vbeta and 13 Jbeta primers were used. Some clones are missing from TCRdb's copy, which holds only in-frame ones; the method was immunoSEQ multiplex PCR. This table holds some 110,000 clones, around 73% found once. This sequence was found in a man aged 55 to 69 in good health and CMV-seropositive. This chain connects TRBV6-5 to TRBJ2-5; D is uncertain. The specimen was PBMCs. CDR3 residues: CASSYSRTVGETQYF. Written as DNA, the CDR3 is TGTGCCAGCAGTTACTCGAGAACAGTAGGCGAGACCCAGTACTTC.